This T cell receptor beta chain is drawn from a study of blood T cell repertoires in COVID-19. Seattle's enrolled individuals joined amid active infection and were then monitored longitudinally. Profiled with immunoSEQ multiplex PCR; TCRdb holds only in-frame clones, not every one. The sample records around 150,000 clones, roughly 82% being singletons. V lost 3 bases, J lost 2 bases, and 12 bases lay in between. The CDR3 consists of 15 residues. Germline V gene lookup returns CDR1 SEHNR and CDR2 FQNEAQ (reference sequence). Sequences were obtained from peripheral blood. This chain links TRBV7-9 with TRBJ2-3; tentative D call: TRBD1 (6 bases). The TCR originated in a woman between 40 and 55 years old with COVID-19, enrolled during active disease. The CDR3 DNA is TGTGCCAGCAGCTTTGACAGGAGGCTCACAGATACGCAGTATTTT. Encoded protein: CASSFDRRLTDTQYF.